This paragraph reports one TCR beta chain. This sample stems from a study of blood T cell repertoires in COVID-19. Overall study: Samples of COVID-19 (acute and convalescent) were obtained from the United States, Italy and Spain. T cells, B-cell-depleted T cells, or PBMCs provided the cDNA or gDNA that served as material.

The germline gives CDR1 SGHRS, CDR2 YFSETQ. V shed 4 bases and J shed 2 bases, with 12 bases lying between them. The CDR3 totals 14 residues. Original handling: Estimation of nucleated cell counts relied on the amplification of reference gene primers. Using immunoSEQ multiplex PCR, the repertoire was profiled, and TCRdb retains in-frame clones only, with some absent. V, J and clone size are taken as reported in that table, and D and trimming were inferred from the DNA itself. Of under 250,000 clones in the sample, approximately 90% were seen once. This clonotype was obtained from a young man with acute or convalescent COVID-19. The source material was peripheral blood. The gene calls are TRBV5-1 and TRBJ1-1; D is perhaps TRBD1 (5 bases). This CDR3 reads CASSINGGNTEAFF. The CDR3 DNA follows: TGCGCCAGCAGCATCAACGGGGGAAACACTGAAGCTTTCTTT.